Each of the 21 T cell receptor beta chains below was sequenced from the same sample in a study of T-cell reconstitution after alpha-beta-depleted transplantation in children. Unique molecular identifiers were used in preparing the TCRbeta library. MiXCR, applied by TCRdb to the PCR reads, yields one record per CDR3 protein. This sample has about 500,000 distinct CDR3 sequences; approximately 10% occur once, and the top ten carry 12% to 15%. This sample comprised PBMCs, mostly from graft donor cells, obtained 180 days after TCRalphabeta/CD19-depleted stem cell transplant. The receptors stem from a female patient aged 2 to 10 who had a stem cell transplant for aplastic anemia, so the T cells may come from the graft donor.

This clonotype was observed many times. The J gene is TRBJ2-5, the V gene TRBV6-1; 11 bases align to TRBD2. This CDR3 has 14 residues. The V segment lost 5 bases and the J segment 7 bases; nucleotides outside the gene matches: 6. The germline V gene encodes CDR1 MNHNS and CDR2 SASEGT. The CDR3 region has the DNA TGTGCCAGCAGTCCGACTAGCGGGATGGGGACCCAGTACTTC. This gives the protein CASSPTSGMGTQYF.

This clonotype showed up many times. This sequence joins TRBV12-3 or TRBV12-4 and TRBJ2-1; 8 nucleotides agree with TRBD2. The CDR3 has 15 amino acids. Losses at the gene ends were 7 bases for V and 0 bases for J; bases not matched to a gene: 5. In DNA, the CDR3 is TGTGCCAGCACCCTAGCGGGCAGCTCCTACAATGAGCAGTTCTTC. It is translated as CASTLAGSSYNEQFF.

The chain recombines TRBV6-2 or TRBV6-3 with TRBJ2-5; D remains unclear. This CDR3 has 15 residues. Deletions cut 7 bases from V and 5 bases from J, with 20 bases between. The germline gives CDR1 MNHEY, CDR2 SVGEGT. The CDR3 is CASTYRSGFWETQYF. The CDR3 coding sequence is TGTGCCAGCACCTATCGGTCCGGGTTCTGGGAGACCCAGTACTTC.

J is TRBJ2-3 and V is TRBV28; TRBD1 agrees at 9 bases. Germline CDR1 is MDHEN and CDR2 is SYDVKM. The ends lost 4 bases at V and 0 bases at J; junction bases unmatched: 8. The CDR3 has 17 amino acids. The DNA of the CDR3 is TGTGCCAGCAGTTCCAATTACAGGGGGCGGAGCACAGATACGCAGTATTTT. Translation: CASSSNYRGRSTDTQYF.

V is TRBV6-2 or TRBV6-3 and J is TRBJ1-1; TRBD1 is a possible D gene (6 bases). The germline CDR1 and CDR2 sequences are MNHEY and SVGEGT. This CDR3 comprises 14 residues. Trimming took 7 bases from V and 0 from J, leaving 12 bases between them. The DNA of the CDR3 is TGTGCCAGCATTCGGACAGCTTTGAACACTGAAGCTTTCTTT. This encodes CASIRTALNTEAFF.

A few counts support this clonotype. J is TRBJ2-1 and V is TRBV3-1, with 8 bases that match TRBD2. V was pared by 4 bases and J by 4 bases, with 9 bases of the junction left unmatched. This CDR3 has 16 residues. The V gene's germline CDR1 is LGHDT and CDR2 YNNKEL (reference sequence). In nucleotides, the CDR3 is TGTGCCAGCAGCCTACTGACTAGCGACATATACAATGAGCAGTTCTTC. Protein product: CASSLLTSDIYNEQFF.

This clonotype has at least ten counts. J is TRBJ2-3 and V is TRBV10-1; D unresolved. The V and J ends lost 5 bases and 4 bases respectively, with 4 bases between them. Germline CDR1 and CDR2: WNHNN and SYGVQD (reference sequence). The CDR3 runs 11 residues. CDR3 amino acids: CASSYADTQYF. The CDR3 nucleotides are TGCGCCAGCAGTTATGCAGATACGCAGTATTTT.

This clonotype was observed at least ten times. This sequence joins TRBV5-1 and TRBJ2-7, with 7 nucleotides matching TRBD2. Germline CDR1 is SGHRS and CDR2 is YFSETQ. The CDR3 has 15 residues. V shed 0 bases, J shed 1 base, and the junction held 4 bases outside the gene matches. The CDR3 DNA reads TGCGCCAGCAGCTTGGTGGGTAGCGGGTCCTACGAGCAGTACTTC. This translates into CASSLVGSGSYEQYF. Combining the CDR3 with reference TRBV5-1 and TRBJ2-7 gives the whole variable domain KAGVTQTPRYLIKTRGQQVTLSCSPISGHRSVSWYQQTPGQGLQFLFEYFSETQRNKGNFPGRFSGRQFSNSRSEMNVSTLELGDSALYLCASSLVGSGSYEQYFGPGTRLTVT.

This clonotype was detected ten times or more. The chain is built from TRBV27 and TRBJ2-1; possible D gene TRBD2, 5 bases. The V and J ends lost 2 bases and 2 bases respectively, with 10 bases between them. Germline CDR1 reads MNHEY; CDR2 reads SMNVEV (reference sequence). The CDR3 covers 15 residues. This CDR3 reads CASSLTRDPYNEQFF. In DNA form, the CDR3 reads TGTGCCAGCAGTTTAACTAGAGACCCCTACAATGAGCAGTTCTTC.

This clonotype was found many times. This chain uses TRBV28 with TRBJ1-4, with D perhaps TRBD1 (5 bases). The CDR3 has 15 amino acids. Per germline, CDR1 MDHEN and CDR2 SYDVKM. Trimming stripped 6 bases from V and 4 bases from J, with 15 bases between. In DNA form, the CDR3 reads TGTGCCAGCAGCCCCGGGGGGAACGTTAATGAAAAACTGTTTTTT. Translated: CASSPGGNVNEKLFF. The variable domain in full, completed from reference TRBV28 and TRBJ1-4, reads DVKVTQSSRYLVKRTGEKVFLECVQDMDHENMFWYRQDPGLGLRLIYFSYDVKMKEKGDIPEGYSVSREKKERFSLILESASTNQTSMYLCASSPGGNVNEKLFFGSGTQLSVL.

This clonotype was seen many times. This rearrangement joins TRBV7-2 to TRBJ2-7; D gene uncertain. Germline loops: CDR1 SGHTA, CDR2 FQGNSA. The CDR3 totals 11 residues. Trimming took 4 bases from V and 6 from J, leaving 7 bases between them. In nucleotides, the CDR3 is TGTGCCAGCAGCTACAAGGGCGAGCAGTACTTC. Amino acid sequence: CASSYKGEQYF.

The rearrangement joins TRBV13 to TRBJ2-3, with TRBD2 matching over 7 bases. The CDR3 sequence is 16 residues long. Germline V gene lookup returns CDR1 PRHDT and CDR2 FYEKMQ (reference sequence). J lost 4 bases, V lost 6 bases, and 13 bases had no gene match. The CDR3 nucleotides are TGTGCCAGCAGGACTTCTAGCGGATGGGGCTCAGATACGCAGTATTTT. Encoded protein: CASRTSSGWGSDTQYF.

The rearrangement links TRBV29-1 to TRBJ2-4; D not resolved. The CDR3 is 11 amino acids. V was trimmed by 7 bases and J by 0 bases, leaving 4 bases between them. The V gene's germline CDR1 is SQVTM and CDR2 ANQGSEA. This CDR3 is CSGVAKNIQYF. The CDR3 bases are TGCAGCGGGGTAGCCAAAAACATTCAGTACTTC.

The table lists this clonotype with many counts. The chain carries TRBV29-1 and TRBJ2-7; D tentatively fits TRBD1 or TRBD2 (6 bases each). V lost 4 bases, J lost 6 bases, and 13 bases lay in between. The CDR3 is 12 residues long. The germline V gene encodes CDR1 SQVTM and CDR2 ANQGSEA. The CDR3, as DNA: TGCAGCGTTGGCTACAGGGAGGCCGAGCAGTACTTC. Protein: CSVGYREAEQYF.

This clonotype was seen a handful of times. The rearrangement links TRBV7-9 to TRBJ2-1, with 7 bases identical to TRBD2. There are 16 residues in the CDR3. Per the germline V gene, CDR1 is SEHNR and CDR2 is FQNEAQ (reference sequence). The V segment lost 4 bases and the J segment 9 bases; nucleotides outside the gene matches: 15. CDR3 region: CASSSDKAGSYAEQFF. CDR3 bases: TGTGCCAGCAGCTCCGACAAAGCGGGGTCTTACGCTGAGCAGTTCTTC.

This clonotype was seen a few times. The chain recombines TRBV6-1 with TRBJ1-1, with D perhaps matching TRBD1 (5 bases). Per germline, CDR1 MNHNS and CDR2 SASEGT. The V gene lost 10 bases and the J gene lost 0 bases, with 12 bases spanning the gap. The CDR3 loop spans 13 amino acids. The CDR3 sequence is CATQTVMNTEAFF. The CDR3, as DNA: TGTGCCACTCAGACAGTTATGAACACTGAAGCTTTCTTT.

This clonotype has ten or more counts. The chain carries TRBV29-1 and TRBJ1-1; D is ambiguous. Trimming took off 5 bases at V and 1 base at J, with 5 bases between the two ends. CDR3 length equals 11 residues. The germline gives CDR1 SQVTM, CDR2 ANQGSEA. The CDR3 DNA is TGCAGCGTTAACGCGAACACTGAAGCTTTCTTT. Encoded protein: CSVNANTEAFF.

This clonotype was detected only a few times. CDR3 region: CASSQAKGNQPQHF. DNA of the CDR3: TGCGCCAGCAGCCAAGCAAAGGGCAATCAGCCCCAGCATTTT. The chain employs TRBV4-3 and TRBJ1-5; D uncertain. This CDR3 region has 14 residues. V lost 1 base and J 2 bases, leaving 6 bases between the germline ends. Germline assignment: CDR1 LGHNA and CDR2 YSLEER.

The rearrangement uses TRBV28 and TRBJ2-7; 13 bases are shared with TRBD2. The CDR3 loop spans 16 amino acids. Per the germline V gene, CDR1 is MDHEN and CDR2 is SYDVKM. The V and J ends lost 2 bases and 3 bases, in that order; junction bases with no gene match: 4. The DNA of the CDR3 is TGTGCCAGCAGTTTAGAGACTAGCGGGGGGATCTACGAGCAGTACTTC. It translates to CASSLETSGGIYEQYF.

This clonotype appeared many times. V is TRBV6-2 or TRBV6-3 and J is TRBJ1-1; D is perhaps TRBD1 (5 bases). V was clipped by 6 bases and J by 0 bases, with 11 bases between them. The CDR3 loop spans 14 amino acids. Germline loops: CDR1 MNHEY, CDR2 SVGEGT. The CDR3 region is CASSYRQMNTEAFF. The CDR3 DNA sequence: TGTGCCAGCAGCTACCGACAGATGAACACTGAAGCTTTCTTT.

There are a few counts of this clonotype. The chain has TRBV9 and TRBJ1-5; unclear D gene. The germline gives CDR1 SGDLS, CDR2 YYNGEE. V was clipped by 0 bases and J by 1 base, with 8 bases between them. The length of the CDR3 is 15 residues. CDR3 sequence: CASSVAGNSNQPQHF. For the CDR3, the DNA is TGTGCCAGCAGCGTAGCGGGCAACAGCAATCAGCCCCAGCATTTT.